The T cell receptor (beta chain) described here comes from a study of T-cell reconstitution after alpha-beta-depleted transplantation in children. Study results and caveats: Approximately two months post-transplant, alpha-beta T cells reportedly originated from several hundred expanded graft clones. Some patients owed their high day-60 TCRbeta diversity to surviving recipient T cells and thymic progenitors. Among T cells one year after transplant, newly produced cells accounted for most counts and diversity.

During its preparation, the TCRbeta library received unique molecular identifiers. TCRdb ran MiXCR on the PCR reads and lists one entry per CDR3 protein. The sample contains 55,000 to 90,000 distinct CDR3 sequences, roughly 4.4% of which appear only once. This clonotype was detected ten times or more. The antigen is not known. V gave up 4 bases and J gave up 2 bases, with 6 bases separating them. This CDR3 is built from 13 residues. The receptor was isolated from a boy under two years old who had a stem cell transplant for acute myeloid leukemia, so the T cells may come from the graft donor. This specimen was PBMCs, mostly from graft donor cells, taken 180 days after TCRalphabeta/CD19-depleted stem cell transplant. V usage is TRBV12-3 or TRBV12-4 and J usage is TRBJ1-5; D may be TRBD1 (5 bases). This CDR3 reads CASSWDGNQPQHF. Here the CDR3 DNA reads TGTGCCAGCAGTTGGGACGGCAATCAGCCCCAGCATTTT.